A selection of T cell receptor beta chains follows, all from one sample in a study of blood T cells in healthy people across ages. TCRdb re-called the 5' RACE reads through MiXCR, storing one row per CDR3 protein. The table has under 2,000,000 distinct CDR3 sequences, 49% seen once. Sequencing was carried out using blood. These receptors were taken from a woman between 40 and 50 years old in good health. Both conserved end residues are part of each CDR3. A D gene is named only where the DNA matches it firmly. Clone size, where shown, is once, few, many, or a class for clones that have expanded.

v_gene	abundance	d_gene	j_gene	CDR3aa	CDR3nt
TRBV5-6	NA	NA	TRBJ2-5	CASSLRAGNQETQYF	TGTGCCAGCAGCTTGCGAGCCGGGAACCAAGAGACCCAGTACTTC
TRBV5-8	few	NA	TRBJ2-4	CASRKRQFGDKNIQYF	TGTGCCAGCAGGAAAAGACAGTTTGGGGACAAAAACATTCAGTACTTC
TRBV4-3	few	TRBD1	TRBJ2-5	CASSQDRGTATQYF	TGCGCCAGCAGCCAAGACAGAGGGACAGCGACCCAGTACTTC
TRBV4-3	NA	NA	TRBJ1-2	CASSPQWSKYGYTF	TGCGCCAGCAGCCCCCAATGGTCTAAATATGGCTACACCTTC
TRBV9	once	NA	TRBJ2-3	CASSAPPTGLDTQYF	TGTGCCAGCAGCGCCCCCCCCACAGGGCTAGATACGCAGTATTTT
TRBV12-3/TRBV12-4	few	NA	TRBJ2-3	CASSLSQGSPTQYF	TGTGCCAGCAGTTTGTCCCAGGGGTCTCCAACGCAGTATTTT
TRBV6-6	NA	NA	TRBJ2-1	CASSGLNVQFF	TGTGCCAGCAGTGGGTTAAATGTGCAGTTCTTC
TRBV6-6	NA	TRBD2	TRBJ2-7	CASTPFSGGQETQNF	TGTGCCAGCACCCCCTTCAGCGGGGGACAAGAGACCCAGAACTTC
TRBV4-3	NA	TRBD2	TRBJ2-1	CASSQDKRGGNYNEQFF	TGCGCCAGCAGCCAAGATAAACGGGGGGGCAACTACAATGAGCAGTTCTTC
TRBV4-1	NA	TRBD1	TRBJ1-1	CASSHTGARGNTEAFF	TGCGCCAGCAGCCACACAGGGGCTAGGGGAAACACTGAAGCTTTCTTT
TRBV20-1	few	NA	TRBJ2-5	CSASQQETQYF	TGCAGTGCTAGCCAACAAGAGACCCAGTACTTC
TRBV7-9	NA	NA	TRBJ2-7	CASSPRSTGTYEQYF	TGTGCCAGCAGCCCGCGCAGCACAGGGACCTACGAGCAGTACTTC
TRBV15	NA	TRBD2	TRBJ2-5	CATSEEMAGGQETQYF	TGTGCCACCAGCGAAGAGATGGCGGGGGGACAAGAGACCCAGTACTTC
TRBV10-3	NA	NA	TRBJ2-7	CAINSPSYEQYF	TGTGCCATCAACTCGCCCTCCTACGAGCAGTACTTC
TRBV2	NA	TRBD1	TRBJ1-1	CASTTGGSEAFF	TGTGCCAGCACCACAGGGGGGTCTGAAGCTTTCTTT
TRBV5-1	NA	NA	TRBJ1-6	CASSRMTAGADSPLHF	TGCGCCAGCAGCAGAATGACAGCGGGGGCGGACTCACCCCTCCACTTT
TRBV25-1	NA	TRBD1	TRBJ1-2	CASTETGQGNYDYTF	TGTGCCAGCACAGAAACGGGACAGGGTAACTATGACTACACCTTC
TRBV7-9	NA	NA	TRBJ2-7	CASSLVSNSYEQYF	TGTGCCAGCAGCTTAGTGTCCAACTCCTACGAGCAGTACTTC
TRBV12-3/TRBV12-4	NA	NA	TRBJ2-1	CASSLEALQSSYNEQFF	TGTGCCAGCAGTTTAGAGGCCCTACAGAGCTCCTACAATGAGCAGTTCTTC
TRBV6-2/TRBV6-3	NA	NA	TRBJ2-7	CASSDFLGVSYEQYF	TGTGCCAGCAGTGATTTCCTGGGGGTTTCCTACGAGCAGTACTTC
TRBV20-1	few	NA	TRBJ2-7	CSAPSRQGSYEQYF	TGCAGTGCTCCCTCGCGGCAGGGCAGCTACGAGCAGTACTTC
TRBV5-1	NA	NA	TRBJ1-6	CASSLYEGERSYNSPLHF	TGCGCCAGCAGCCTGTACGAAGGGGAACGGTCCTATAATTCACCCCTCCACTTT
TRBV6-2/TRBV6-3	few	TRBD2	TRBJ2-5	CASSYWTSGVPETQYF	TGTGCCAGCAGTTACTGGACTAGCGGGGTACCAGAGACCCAGTACTTC
TRBV29-1	many	TRBD1	TRBJ2-7	CSAGTGTYEQYF	TGCAGCGCCGGGACAGGGACCTACGAGCAGTACTTC
TRBV18	NA	TRBD1	TRBJ2-4	CASSPARGQGSIQYF	TGTGCCAGCTCACCGGCCAGGGGGCAGGGAAGCATTCAGTACTTC
TRBV20-1	few	NA	TRBJ2-5	CSARGLVLETQYF	TGCAGTGCTAGAGGACTAGTTCTGGAGACCCAGTACTTC
TRBV5-1	NA	TRBD2	TRBJ2-1	CASQGTSGGSTYNEQFF	TGCGCCAGCCAGGGGACTAGCGGGGGATCAACCTACAATGAGCAGTTCTTC
TRBV12-3/TRBV12-4	NA	NA	TRBJ2-3	CASSLAGDGTDTQYF	TGTGCCAGCAGTTTAGCAGGCGACGGCACAGATACGCAGTATTTT
TRBV6-1	few	TRBD1	TRBJ2-1	CAARGTGGPSSAYNEQFF	TGTGCCGCCCGCGGGACAGGGGGACCTTCCTCGGCCTACAATGAGCAGTTCTTC
TRBV20-1	NA	NA	TRBJ2-3	CSASSPSTDTQYF	TGCAGTGCTAGTTCCCCCAGCACAGATACGCAGTATTTT
TRBV24-1	NA	TRBD2	TRBJ2-7	CATSDRSASGPYEQYF	TGTGCCACCAGTGACAGGTCGGCTAGCGGCCCCTACGAGCAGTACTTC
TRBV28	NA	TRBD1	TRBJ2-1	CASDWDRGGNEQFF	TGTGCCAGCGACTGGGACAGGGGTGGCAATGAGCAGTTCTTC
TRBV20-1	NA	TRBD2	TRBJ2-7	CSAPREGLGRNEQYF	TGCAGTGCACCAAGGGAGGGGCTGGGGAGGAACGAGCAGTACTTC
TRBV20-1	NA	NA	TRBJ2-1	CSALRDQGYYEQFF	TGCAGTGCCCTCCGGGACCAGGGTTATTATGAGCAGTTCTTC
TRBV29-1	NA	NA	TRBJ1-1	CSVADTGVTEAFF	TGCAGCGTCGCCGACACGGGGGTCACTGAAGCTTTCTTT
TRBV4-1	NA	TRBD2	TRBJ2-3	CASSQDPAGGPGDTQYF	TGCGCCAGCAGCCAAGATCCGGCGGGGGGCCCCGGGGATACGCAGTATTTT
TRBV6-4	NA	NA	TRBJ1-2	CASSEYWDKANYGYTF	TGTGCCAGCAGTGAATATTGGGACAAGGCTAACTATGGCTACACCTTC
TRBV29-1	few	TRBD1	TRBJ2-3	CSVAGQGYGDTQYF	TGCAGCGTTGCGGGACAGGGTTATGGAGATACGCAGTATTTT
TRBV20-1	NA	NA	TRBJ1-6	CSASHTSSYNSPLHF	TGCAGTGCTAGCCACACGAGCTCCTATAATTCACCCCTCCACTTT
TRBV15	NA	NA	TRBJ2-4	CATSRGDGLAKNIQYF	TGTGCCACCAGCAGAGGCGACGGTTTAGCCAAAAACATTCAGTACTTC
TRBV6-5	many	NA	TRBJ2-3	CASSFQGGFTDTQYF	TGTGCCAGCAGTTTTCAGGGGGGTTTCACAGATACGCAGTATTTT
TRBV6-1	NA	TRBD1	TRBJ2-7	CASSARTGSYYEQYF	TGTGCCAGCAGTGCCAGGACAGGGTCGTACTACGAGCAGTACTTC
TRBV6-5	NA	NA	TRBJ1-1	CASSYSAGTNTEAFF	TGTGCCAGCAGTTACTCGGCAGGGACGAACACTGAAGCTTTCTTT
TRBV29-1	NA	TRBD1	TRBJ2-1	CSVVAGQVYEQFF	TGCAGCGTTGTGGCGGGACAGGTGTATGAGCAGTTCTTC
TRBV2	NA	NA	TRBJ2-3	CASSLSETDTQYF	TGTGCCAGCAGTCTTAGTGAGACAGATACGCAGTATTTT